The subject of this entry is one TCR beta chain. This clonotype was seen repeatedly, ten times or more. Its antigen has not been determined. Per-base qualities were not stored, and no clone one base away is much larger. The germline V gene sets CDR1 to SGHTA and CDR2 to FQGNSA. Taken from cysteine to phenylalanine, the CDR3 has 16 residues. The kept DNA is CDR3 alone, 48 bases in frame from the first base. V trim: 5 bases; J trim: 8 bases; unmatched bases: 7. The data are from a study of T-cell memory formation after mild COVID-19 (dated by TCRdb to the early 2020s). Background on the whole study: TCR sequence clusters from the two donors were largely donor specific. In a couple of donors, T-cell clones that expanded and contracted after mild COVID-19 were tracked by sequencing TCRalpha and TCRbeta repertoires over time. The cohort comprised two young, previously healthy adult volunteers, one female and one male.

Ficoll-Paque density gradient centrifugation was the method used to isolate PBMCs. The full study reports these points: Only two mild cases were covered by the study, and larger cohorts that include severe cases with pre-infection samples were considered necessary. The second-wave clones that peaked on day 37 were not confirmed to be SARS-CoV-2 specific. From day 15 to 85, contracting clones showed balanced CD4/CD8 phenotypes, whereas a second wave of clones that expanded from day 15 to 37 leaned towards CD4+. Contracting CD4+ clones turned up mainly in the CM and EM memory subsets, whereas EMRA was where CD8+ clones were enriched. Some responding clones were found in pre-infection memory, which suggests that pre-existing cross-reactive memory T cells took part in the SARS-CoV-2 response.

Sequencer: Illumina NovaSeq 6000. Using 5'RACE with constant-segment primers, TCRalpha and TCRbeta cDNA libraries were constructed, with sample barcodes and unique molecular identifiers added in the process. RNA was extracted from every sample with Trizol reagent. Amplification of the libraries took two PCR steps, and the second step added a second sample barcode plus Illumina TruSeq adapters. The libraries were sequenced on an Illumina NovaSeq using 2 x 150 bp paired-end reads. From the authors' description of their analysis: Demultiplexing of reads and collapsing into UMI-guided consensus sequences were performed with migec v1.2.7. With mixcr v2.1.11, UMI consensuses were aligned to TRA and TRB V and J templates and assembled into clonotypes. A clonotype was counted as expanded or contracted only when both edgeR and NoisET called the clonotype significant, with the noise models trained on biological replicates. edgeR calls used a false discovery rate-adjusted p below 0.01 and a log2 fold-change threshold of 1. As an exploratory analysis of dynamics, max-normalized trajectories of the 1000 most abundant clonotypes were examined with PCA combined with hierarchical clustering. Separately sequenced CD4+ and CD8+ repertoires were used to assign a CD4 or CD8 phenotype to each responding clone. Clones were called with MiXCR by TCRdb after fastp trimmed the public reads at Q25, and only in-frame beta chains were retained. Rows with a matching CDR3 protein are joined into one entry that keeps the most common DNA and genes. None of the V and J calls come from the authors' own analysis; TCRdb made them. Counted in this sample were hundreds of thousands of distinct CDR3 sequences; about 20% of them appeared once. The biggest ten clones account for approximately 8.1% of the sample.

This TCR derives from an adult woman who had mild COVID-19 (a few samples of this study predate the infection). The sample titles of this study are shuffled in the database, so cell type and time point are left out; the donor was told from shared clones. The sample consisted of PBMCs or a T cell subset sorted from them (not recorded which). Recombination joined TRBV7-2 with TRBJ2-2, with 14 junctional bases fitting TRBD2. CDR3 protein: CASSKGLAGVYGELFF. The bases read TGTGCCAGCAGCAAGGGACTAGCGGGAGTATATGGGGAGCTGTTTTTT. With the rest looked up from the reference TRBV7-2 and TRBJ2-2 genes rather than sequenced, the full variable domain is GAGVSQSPSNKVTEKGKDVELRCDPISGHTALYWYRQSLGQGLEFLIYFQGNSAPDKSGLPSDRFSAERTGGSVSTLTIQRTQQEDSAVYLCASSKGLAGVYGELFFGEGSRLTVL.